The sequence of this T cell receptor beta chain was determined in a study of T cells in Graves' hyperthyroidism and ophthalmopathy. The CDR3 regions of TCR beta were amplified from RNA transcripts. First-round RT-PCR of the TCR CDR3 relied on the HTBI primer set. TCRdb analysed the multiplex PCR reads with MiXCR anew, one entry per CDR3 protein. The sample has 690,000 or so distinct CDR3 sequences; 18% are singletons. Findings and caveats of the study: In the blood, most expanded thyroid clonotypes above 0.001 appeared as well.

The ends lost 3 bases at V and 6 bases at J; junction bases unmatched: 10. The CDR3 covers 17 residues. Germline loops: CDR1 MNHNS, CDR2 SASEGT. First hyperthyroidism diagnosis is when the blood sample was obtained, before any ophthalmopathy symptoms. This clonotype was detected many times. Its matching antigen is unknown. The gene calls are TRBV6-1 and TRBJ2-2; TRBD1 matches 10 bases. The clonotype originates from a woman aged 45-65 years with Graves' hyperthyroidism that later progressed to Graves' ophthalmopathy. The material sequenced was blood. Here the CDR3 DNA reads TGTGCCAGCAGTGACCAACCTGGGACAGGGGAGGCCGGGGAGCTGTTTTTT. Amino acids: CASSDQPGTGEAGELFF.